The sequence of this T cell receptor beta chain was determined in a study of cytomegalovirus exposure and HLA in healthy donors. General study results and limits: The authors later found most CMV-associated TCR beta chains appeared HLA-restricted. Donor immune exposure was known only as CMV serostatus. TCR beta chains associated with HLA were, in a later analysis, more clonally expanded than equally common others.

CDR1 and CDR2 (germline): MDHEN, SYDVKM. The V end lost 6 bases, the J end lost 8 bases, and 16 bases lay between the germline ends. This CDR3 spans 14 amino acids. Vbeta (60) and Jbeta (13) primers were used in the PCR. Method: immunoSEQ multiplex PCR; TCRdb's copy keeps in-frame clones and lacks some. The data hold 110,000 or so clones, with roughly 15% observed a single time. As regards this clone: What it binds is not known.

The genes are TRBV28 and TRBJ1-4, with D maybe TRBD1 (6 bases). Sequenced sample: PBMCs. The clonotype was recovered from a female donor in good health and CMV-seronegative. Written as DNA, the CDR3 is TGTGCCAGCAGACCTACAGGGAACAGGGAAAAACTGTTTTTT. Protein sequence: CASRPTGNREKLFF.